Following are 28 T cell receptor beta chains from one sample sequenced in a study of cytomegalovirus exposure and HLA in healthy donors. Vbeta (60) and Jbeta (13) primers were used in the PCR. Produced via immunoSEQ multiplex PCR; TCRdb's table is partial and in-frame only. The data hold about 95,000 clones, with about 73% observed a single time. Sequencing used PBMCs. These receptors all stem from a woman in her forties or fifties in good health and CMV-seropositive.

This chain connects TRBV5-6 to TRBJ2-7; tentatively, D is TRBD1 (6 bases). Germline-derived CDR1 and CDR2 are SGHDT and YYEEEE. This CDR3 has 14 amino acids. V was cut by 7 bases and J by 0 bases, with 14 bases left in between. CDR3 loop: CASSNRASSYEQYF. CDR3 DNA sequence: TGTGCCAGCTCGAACAGGGCAAGCTCCTACGAGCAGTACTTC. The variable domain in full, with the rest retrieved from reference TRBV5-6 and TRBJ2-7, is DAGVTQSPTHLIKTRGQQVTLRCSPKSGHDTVSWYQQALGQGPQFIFQYYEEEERQRGNFPDRFSGHQFPNYSSELNVNALLLGDSALYLCASSNRASSYEQYFGPGTRLTVT.

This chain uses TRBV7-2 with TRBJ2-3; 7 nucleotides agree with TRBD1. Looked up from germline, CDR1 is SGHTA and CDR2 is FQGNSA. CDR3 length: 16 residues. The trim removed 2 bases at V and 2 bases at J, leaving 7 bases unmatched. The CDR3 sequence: CASSLMGDSYTDTQYF. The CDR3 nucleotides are TGTGCCAGCAGCTTAATGGGGGACAGCTACACAGATACGCAGTATTTT. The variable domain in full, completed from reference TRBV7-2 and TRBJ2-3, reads GAGVSQSPSNKVTEKGKDVELRCDPISGHTALYWYRQSLGQGLEFLIYFQGNSAPDKSGLPSDRFSAERTGGSVSTLTIQRTQQEDSAVYLCASSLMGDSYTDTQYFGPGTRLTVL.

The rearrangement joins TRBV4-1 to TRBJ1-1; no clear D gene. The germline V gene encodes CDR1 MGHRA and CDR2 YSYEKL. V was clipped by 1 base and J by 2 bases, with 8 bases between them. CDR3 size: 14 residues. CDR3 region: CASSQVPLNTEAFF. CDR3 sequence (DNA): TGCGCCAGCAGCCAAGTCCCCCTTAACACTGAAGCTTTCTTT.

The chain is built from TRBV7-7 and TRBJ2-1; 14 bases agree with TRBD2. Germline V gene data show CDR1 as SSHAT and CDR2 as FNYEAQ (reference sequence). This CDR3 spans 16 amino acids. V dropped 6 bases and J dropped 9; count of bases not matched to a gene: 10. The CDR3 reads CASSLSSTSGRGEQFF. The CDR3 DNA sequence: TGTGCCAGCAGTCTTAGTTCGACTAGCGGGAGGGGTGAGCAGTTCTTC. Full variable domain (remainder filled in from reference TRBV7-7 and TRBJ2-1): GAGVSQSPRYKVTKRGQDVTLRCDPISSHATLYWYQQALGQGPEFLTYFNYEAQPDKSGLPSDRFSAERPEGSISTLTIQRTEQRDSAMYRCASSLSSTSGRGEQFFGPGTRLTVL.

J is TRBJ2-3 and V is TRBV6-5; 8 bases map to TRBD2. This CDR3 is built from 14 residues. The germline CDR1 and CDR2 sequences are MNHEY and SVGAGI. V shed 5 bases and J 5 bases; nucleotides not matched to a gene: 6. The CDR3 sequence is CASSPGLEGDTQYF. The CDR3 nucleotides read TGTGCCAGCAGTCCGGGACTAGAGGGAGATACGCAGTATTTT.

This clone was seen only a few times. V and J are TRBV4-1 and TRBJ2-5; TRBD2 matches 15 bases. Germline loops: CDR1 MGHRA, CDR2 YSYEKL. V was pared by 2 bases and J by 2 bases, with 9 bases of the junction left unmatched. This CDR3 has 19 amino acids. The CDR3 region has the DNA TGCGCCAGCAGCCAACGGGGACTAGCGGGAGGACCCACACAAGAGACCCAGTACTTC. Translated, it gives CASSQRGLAGGPTQETQYF.

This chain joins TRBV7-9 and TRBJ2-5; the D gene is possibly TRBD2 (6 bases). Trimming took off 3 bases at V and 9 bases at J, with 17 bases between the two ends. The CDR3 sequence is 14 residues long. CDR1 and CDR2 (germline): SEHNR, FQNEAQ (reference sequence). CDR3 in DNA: TGTGCCAGCAGCTTTTTCGGCCCTGGGGAGGCCCAGTACTTC. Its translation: CASSFFGPGEAQYF.

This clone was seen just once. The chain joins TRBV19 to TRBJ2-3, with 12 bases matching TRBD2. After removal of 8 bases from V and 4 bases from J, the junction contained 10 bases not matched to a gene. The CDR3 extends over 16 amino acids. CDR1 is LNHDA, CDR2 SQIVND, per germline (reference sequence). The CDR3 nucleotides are TGTGCCAGTGGTTCTAGCGGGAGGGCCGTCGCAGATACGCAGTATTTT. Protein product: CASGSSGRAVADTQYF.

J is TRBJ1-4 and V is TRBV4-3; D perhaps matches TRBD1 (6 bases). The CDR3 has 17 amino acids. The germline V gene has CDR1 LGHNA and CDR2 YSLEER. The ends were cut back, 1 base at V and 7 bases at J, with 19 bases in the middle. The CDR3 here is CASSQAPSGAVGEKLFF. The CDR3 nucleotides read TGCGCCAGCAGCCAAGCTCCTTCAGGGGCTGTGGGTGAAAAACTGTTTTTT.

As DNA, the CDR3 is TGTGCCAGCAGTTTAAGCGGGAGGCTCCACTACGAGCAGTACTTC. The encoded protein is CASSLSGRLHYEQYF. The rearrangement uses TRBV27 and TRBJ2-7, with 9 nucleotides matching TRBD2. J lost 3 bases, V lost 2 bases, and 5 bases had no gene match. Germline lookup yields CDR1 MNHEY and CDR2 SMNVEV (reference sequence). CDR3 length: 15 residues.

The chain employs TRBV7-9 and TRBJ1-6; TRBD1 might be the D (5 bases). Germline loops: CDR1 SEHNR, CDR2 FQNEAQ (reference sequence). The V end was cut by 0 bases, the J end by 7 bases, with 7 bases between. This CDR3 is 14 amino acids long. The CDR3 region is CASSLAAGNSPLHF. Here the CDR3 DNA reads TGTGCCAGCAGCTTAGCAGCAGGGAATTCACCCCTCCACTTT. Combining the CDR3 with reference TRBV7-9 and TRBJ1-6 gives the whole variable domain DTGVSQNPRHKITKRGQNVTFRCDPISEHNRLYWYRQTLGQGPEFLTYFQNEAQLEKSRLLSDRFSAERPKGSFSTLEIQRTEQGDSAMYLCASSLAAGNSPLHFGNGTRLTVT.

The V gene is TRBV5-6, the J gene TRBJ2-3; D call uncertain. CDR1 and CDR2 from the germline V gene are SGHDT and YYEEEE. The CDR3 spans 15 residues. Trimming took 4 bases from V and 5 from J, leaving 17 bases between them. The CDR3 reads CASSQSPRLKDTQYF. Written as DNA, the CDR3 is TGTGCCAGCAGCCAATCCCCGCGACTGAAAGATACGCAGTATTTT.

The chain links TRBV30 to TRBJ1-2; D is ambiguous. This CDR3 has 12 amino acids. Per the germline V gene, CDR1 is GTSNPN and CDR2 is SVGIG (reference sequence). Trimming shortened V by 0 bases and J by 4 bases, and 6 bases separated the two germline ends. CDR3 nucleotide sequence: TGTGCCTGGAGTGTAACCAGCTATGGCTACACCTTC. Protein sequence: CAWSVTSYGYTF. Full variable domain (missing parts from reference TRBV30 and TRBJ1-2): SQTIHQWPATLVQPVGSPLSLECTVEGTSNPNLYWYRQAAGRGLQLLFYSVGIGQISSEVPQNLSASRPQDRQFILSSKKLLLSDSGFYLCAWSVTSYGYTFGSGTRLTVV.

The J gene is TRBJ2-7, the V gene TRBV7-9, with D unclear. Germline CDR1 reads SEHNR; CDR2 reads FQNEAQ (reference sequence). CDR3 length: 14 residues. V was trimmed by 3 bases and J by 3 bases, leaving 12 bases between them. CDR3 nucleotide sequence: TGTGCCAGCAGCTTCCTCCCGCGGTTCTACGAGCAGTACTTC. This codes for CASSFLPRFYEQYF.

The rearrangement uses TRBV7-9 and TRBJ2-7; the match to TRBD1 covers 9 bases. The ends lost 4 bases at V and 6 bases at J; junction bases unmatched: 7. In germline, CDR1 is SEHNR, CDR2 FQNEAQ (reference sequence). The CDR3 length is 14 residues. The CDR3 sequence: CASSSDRGVSEQYF. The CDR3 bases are TGTGCCAGCAGCTCAGACAGGGGGGTCAGCGAGCAGTACTTC.

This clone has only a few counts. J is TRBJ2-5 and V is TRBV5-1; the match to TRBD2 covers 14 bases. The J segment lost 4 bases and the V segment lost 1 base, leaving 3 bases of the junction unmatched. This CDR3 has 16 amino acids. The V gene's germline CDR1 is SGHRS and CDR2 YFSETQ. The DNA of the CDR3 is TGCGCCAGCAGCTTGAGGACTAGCGGGAGGCGAGAGACCCAGTACTTC. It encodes CASSLRTSGRRETQYF.

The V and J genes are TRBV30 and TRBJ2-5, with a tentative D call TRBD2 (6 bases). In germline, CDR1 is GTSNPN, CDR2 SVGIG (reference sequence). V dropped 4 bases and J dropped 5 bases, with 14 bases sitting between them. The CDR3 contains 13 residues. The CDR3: CAWTVGSLETQYF. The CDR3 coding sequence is TGTGCCTGGACGGTCGGGAGTCTGGAGACCCAGTACTTC.

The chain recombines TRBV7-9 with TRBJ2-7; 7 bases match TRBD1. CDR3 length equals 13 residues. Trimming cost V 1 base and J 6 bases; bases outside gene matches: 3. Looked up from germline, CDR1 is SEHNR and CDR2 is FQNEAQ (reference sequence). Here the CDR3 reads CASSLVTGTEQYF. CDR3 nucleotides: TGTGCCAGCAGCTTAGTGACAGGGACCGAGCAGTACTTC.

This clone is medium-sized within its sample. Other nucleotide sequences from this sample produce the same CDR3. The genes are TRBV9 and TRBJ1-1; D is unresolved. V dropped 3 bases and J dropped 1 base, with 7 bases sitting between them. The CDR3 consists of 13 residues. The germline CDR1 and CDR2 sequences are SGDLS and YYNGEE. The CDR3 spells CASSASQNTEAFF. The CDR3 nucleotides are TGTGCCAGCAGCGCGAGTCAGAACACTGAAGCTTTCTTT.

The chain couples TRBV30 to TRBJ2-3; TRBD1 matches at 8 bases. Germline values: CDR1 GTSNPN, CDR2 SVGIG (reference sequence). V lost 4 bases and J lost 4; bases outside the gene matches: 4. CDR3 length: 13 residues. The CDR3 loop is CAWTRGQSDTQYF. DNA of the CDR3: TGTGCCTGGACCAGGGGGCAGTCAGATACGCAGTATTTT.

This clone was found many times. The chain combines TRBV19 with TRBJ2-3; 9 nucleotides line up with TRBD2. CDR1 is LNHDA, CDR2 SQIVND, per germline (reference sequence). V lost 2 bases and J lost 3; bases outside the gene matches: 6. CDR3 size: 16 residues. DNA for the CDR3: TGTGCCAGTAGTATAACCCTAGCGGGATTTACAGATACGCAGTATTTT. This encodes CASSITLAGFTDTQYF.

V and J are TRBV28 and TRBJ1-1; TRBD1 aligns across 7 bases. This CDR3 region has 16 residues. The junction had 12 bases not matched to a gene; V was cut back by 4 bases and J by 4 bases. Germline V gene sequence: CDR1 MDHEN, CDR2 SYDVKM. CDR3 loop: CASSSWTGNRGTEAFF. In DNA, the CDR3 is TGTGCCAGCAGTTCGTGGACAGGTAATCGGGGCACTGAAGCTTTCTTT.

The CDR3 region is CASSSTGARREQYF. CDR3 coding DNA: TGTGCCAGCAGCTCGACAGGGGCGCGGAGGGAGCAGTACTTC. This sequence joins TRBV28 and TRBJ2-7; 8 bases line up with TRBD1. The ends lost 6 bases at V and 7 bases at J; junction bases unmatched: 11. The CDR3 has 14 amino acids. Germline loops: CDR1 MDHEN, CDR2 SYDVKM.

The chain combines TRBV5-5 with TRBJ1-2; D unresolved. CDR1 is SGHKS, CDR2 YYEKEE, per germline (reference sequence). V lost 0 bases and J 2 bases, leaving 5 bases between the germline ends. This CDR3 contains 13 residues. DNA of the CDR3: TGTGCCAGCAGCTTGGGAACAAACTATGGCTACACCTTC. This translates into CASSLGTNYGYTF.

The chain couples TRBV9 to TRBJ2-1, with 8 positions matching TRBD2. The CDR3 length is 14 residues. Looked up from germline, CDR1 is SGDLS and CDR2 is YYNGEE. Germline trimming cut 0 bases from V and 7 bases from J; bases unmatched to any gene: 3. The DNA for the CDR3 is TGTGCCAGCAGCGTAGACGGGAGGGGGAATGAGCAGTTCTTC. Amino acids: CASSVDGRGNEQFF. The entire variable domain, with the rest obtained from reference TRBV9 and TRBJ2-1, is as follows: DSGVTQTPKHLITATGQRVTLRCSPRSGDLSVYWYQQSLDQGLQFLIQYYNGEERAKGNILERFSAQQFPDLHSELNLSSLELGDSALYFCASSVDGRGNEQFFGPGTRLTVL.

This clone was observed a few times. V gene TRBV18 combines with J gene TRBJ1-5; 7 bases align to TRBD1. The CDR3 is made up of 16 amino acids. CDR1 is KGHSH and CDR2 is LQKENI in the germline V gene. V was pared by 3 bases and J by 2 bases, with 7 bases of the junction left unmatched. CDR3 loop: CASSPTGTVGNQPQHF. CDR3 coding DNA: TGTGCCAGCTCACCGACCGGGACAGTCGGCAATCAGCCCCAGCATTTT.

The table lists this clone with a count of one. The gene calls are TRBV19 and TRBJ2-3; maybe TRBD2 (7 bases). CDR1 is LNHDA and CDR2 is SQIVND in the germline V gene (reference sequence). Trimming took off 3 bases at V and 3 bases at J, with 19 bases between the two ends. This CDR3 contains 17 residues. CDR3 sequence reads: CASSIGPGGGSTDTQYF. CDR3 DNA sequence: TGTGCCAGTAGTATCGGACCTGGGGGCGGGAGTACAGATACGCAGTATTTT.

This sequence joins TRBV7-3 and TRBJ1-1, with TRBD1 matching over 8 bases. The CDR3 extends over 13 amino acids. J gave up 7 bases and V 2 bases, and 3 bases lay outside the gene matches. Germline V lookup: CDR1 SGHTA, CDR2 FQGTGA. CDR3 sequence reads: CASSLDRGDEAFF. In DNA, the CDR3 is TGTGCCAGCAGCTTAGACAGGGGCGATGAAGCTTTCTTT.